The next 7 T cell receptor beta chains were all read from a single sample in a study of blood T cell repertoires in COVID-19 (dated by TCRdb to the early 2020s). Library prep was done by the immunoSEQ multiplex PCR assay. Drawn from immuneACCESS, this table holds only the in-frame rearrangements with V and J called that TCRdb kept. Clones are partly lost; checked studies trace under half to an unresolved V gene and leave the rest unexplained. The sample table records about 35,000 clones; about 90% of these occur just once. Jointly, the top ten make up 40% to 50% of the sample. The material sequenced was peripheral blood. These receptors were taken from a human donor in a cohort sampled during active COVID-19.

The rearrangement uses TRBV7-2 and TRBJ2-1; 10 bases map to TRBD2. The J segment lost 4 bases and the V segment lost 4 bases, leaving 7 bases of the junction unmatched. The germline V gene encodes CDR1 SGHTA and CDR2 FQGNSA. This CDR3 has 16 residues. The CDR3 DNA is TGTGCCAGCAGCTCTACAAGGACTAGCGGTTACAATGAGCAGTTCTTC. Its translation: CASSSTRTSGYNEQFF.

V and J are TRBV11-2 and TRBJ2-1; TRBD2 aligns across 7 bases. The V gene's germline CDR1 is SGHAT and CDR2 FQNNGV. This CDR3 comprises 18 residues. V was pared by 2 bases and J by 0 bases, with 10 bases of the junction left unmatched. CDR3 sequence (DNA): TGTGCCAGCAGCTTAAATTCGGCCCTAGCGGTCTCCTACAATGAGCAGTTCTTC. Its translation: CASSLNSALAVSYNEQFF.

This rearrangement joins TRBV2 to TRBJ2-5; TRBD1 matches 7 bases. CDR1 is SNHLY and CDR2 is FYNNEI in the germline V gene. The CDR3 length is 13 residues. The junction had 4 bases not matched to a gene; V was cut back by 5 bases and J by 4 bases. The CDR3 is CASSPGQRETQYF. The CDR3 nucleotides read TGTGCCAGCAGTCCGGGACAGCGAGAGACCCAGTACTTC.

The chain couples TRBV28 to TRBJ2-3; TRBD2 might be the D (5 bases). Germline V gene sequence: CDR1 MDHEN, CDR2 SYDVKM. The CDR3 extends over 13 amino acids. V lost 6 bases to trimming and J lost 11 bases, with 18 bases between them. CDR3 DNA sequence: TGTGCCAGCAGCCTACTAGGGCCCGTGGGGCAGTATTTT. Translation: CASSLLGPVGQYF.

V gene TRBV28 combines with J gene TRBJ1-2, with D maybe TRBD1 (6 bases). Germline CDR1 MDHEN, CDR2 SYDVKM. The CDR3 totals 12 residues. V was pared by 7 bases and J by 4 bases, with 10 bases between. The CDR3 coding sequence is TGTGCCAGCAACCGAGGGGGCTATGGCTACACCTTC. It codes for CASNRGGYGYTF.

This clone was seen a single time. The V and J genes are TRBV9 and TRBJ2-3; the D gene is possibly TRBD2 (7 bases). CDR1 and CDR2 (germline): SGDLS, YYNGEE. The CDR3 is made up of 17 amino acids. Deletions cut 4 bases from V and 6 bases from J, with 24 bases between. For the CDR3, the DNA is TGTGCCAGCAGCCCCCTGGGGGGGGCGACGCTTGGGGATACGCAGTATTTT. The encoded protein is CASSPLGGATLGDTQYF.

The chain uses TRBV19 and TRBJ2-5; 10 bases are shared with TRBD2. CDR3 size: 15 residues. Germline V gives CDR1 LNHDA, CDR2 SQIVND (reference sequence). Unmatched junction bases numbered 8, after V lost 4 bases and J lost 6 bases. The CDR3 DNA reads TGTGCCAGTAGTAACCAAGCGGGGGGGCTAAAGACCCAGTACTTC. It is translated as CASSNQAGGLKTQYF.